This entry lists 12 T cell receptor beta chains sequenced from one sample in a study of OX40 agonist ivuxolimab in advanced cancers. The repertoire was sequenced with immunoSEQ multiplex PCR; TCRdb's copy has only in-frame clones and lacks some. The table records tens of thousands of clones, approximately 82% of them present only once. The input for sequencing was CD4+ or CD8+ T cells sorted from blood, taken in a trial of the OX40 agonist ivuxolimab. Receptors originate from an adult with an advanced solid tumor such as melanoma, head and neck, liver or kidney cancer.

This clone came up a few times. The chain employs TRBV7-9 and TRBJ1-5; 9 bases are shared with TRBD1. J gave up 4 bases and V 5 bases, and 6 bases lay outside the gene matches. CDR1 and CDR2 from the germline V gene are SEHNR and FQNEAQ (reference sequence). The CDR3 sequence is 15 residues long. The chain's CDR3 is CASSRSGTGNQPQHF. CDR3 coding DNA: TGTGCCAGCAGCCGCTCCGGGACAGGGAATCAGCCCCAGCATTTT.

The V call is TRBV4-3, the J call TRBJ1-2; D unresolved. The CDR3 has 14 amino acids. V was clipped by 0 bases and J by 5 bases, with 10 bases between them. Germline assignment: CDR1 LGHNA and CDR2 YSLEER. Written as DNA, the CDR3 is TGCGCCAGCAGCCAAGACACCTCTGGATATGGCTACACCTTC. Translated, it gives CASSQDTSGYGYTF.

This rearrangement joins TRBV19 to TRBJ2-7, with 8 bases identical to TRBD1. The J segment lost 3 bases and the V segment lost 5 bases, leaving 3 bases of the junction unmatched. Germline V lookup: CDR1 LNHDA, CDR2 SQIVND (reference sequence). This CDR3 region has 13 residues. CDR3 sequence: CASSGQGNYEQYF. The CDR3 bases are TGTGCCAGTAGTGGACAGGGAAACTACGAGCAGTACTTC.

This clone turned up a few times. The chain carries TRBV10-3 and TRBJ1-3; 9 nucleotides align to TRBD1. Germline V gene sequence: CDR1 ENHRY, CDR2 SYGVKD. This CDR3 contains 16 residues. The V segment lost 5 bases and the J segment 4 bases; nucleotides outside the gene matches: 9. CDR3 residues: CAISSTGTGLGNTIYF. CDR3 DNA: TGTGCCATCAGTTCCACCGGGACAGGGTTGGGAAACACCATATATTTT.

The gene calls are TRBV5-1 and TRBJ2-3; 10 bases fit TRBD2. CDR1 is SGHRS and CDR2 is YFSETQ in the germline V gene. J was trimmed by 1 base and V by 4 bases; bases with no gene match: 9. The CDR3 sequence is 17 residues long. The CDR3 region is CASSQRTSGSRTDTQYF. The CDR3 coding sequence is TGCGCCAGCAGCCAAAGGACTAGCGGATCCCGCACAGATACGCAGTATTTT. The variable domain in full, with the rest retrieved from reference TRBV5-1 and TRBJ2-3, is KAGVTQTPRYLIKTRGQQVTLSCSPISGHRSVSWYQQTPGQGLQFLFEYFSETQRNKGNFPGRFSGRQFSNSRSEMNVSTLELGDSALYLCASSQRTSGSRTDTQYFGPGTRLTVL.

The V call is TRBV5-6, the J call TRBJ1-2; D remains ambiguous. The ends were cut back, 0 bases at V and 0 bases at J, with 6 bases in the middle. Germline CDR1 and CDR2: SGHDT and YYEEEE. This CDR3 spans 14 amino acids. The CDR3 region is CASSLGQANYGYTF. CDR3 bases: TGTGCCAGCAGCTTGGGTCAGGCTAACTATGGCTACACCTTC.

The CDR3 sequence is CASSVENTEAFF. The CDR3 DNA reads TGCGCCAGCAGTGTGGAGAACACTGAAGCTTTCTTT. The chain employs TRBV5-1 and TRBJ1-1, with D hard to call. This CDR3 has 12 residues. Deletions cut 5 bases from V and 1 base from J, with 6 bases between. Germline V gene data show CDR1 as SGHRS and CDR2 as YFSETQ.

V gene TRBV29-1 combines with J gene TRBJ2-2, with 9 positions matching TRBD1. The germline gives CDR1 SQVTM, CDR2 ANQGSEA. V dropped 7 bases and J dropped 5; count of bases not matched to a gene: 5. The CDR3 is made up of 13 amino acids. The CDR3 sequence: CSAGQGRTGELFF. The CDR3, as DNA: TGCAGCGCGGGACAGGGTAGAACCGGGGAGCTGTTTTTT.

The genes are TRBV18 and TRBJ1-5, with D possibly matching TRBD1 (5 bases). CDR1 and CDR2 from the germline V gene are KGHSH and LQKENI. This CDR3 is 14 amino acids long. V dropped 4 bases and J dropped 5 bases, with 12 bases sitting between them. CDR3 protein: CASSLSRDHQPQHF. The DNA of the CDR3 is TGTGCCAGCTCACTTTCCAGGGATCATCAGCCCCAGCATTTT.

This chain links TRBV7-2 with TRBJ2-2; TRBD1 or TRBD2 may be the D gene (5 bases each). CDR1 and CDR2 from the germline V gene are SGHTA and FQGNSA. Trimming pared 2 bases from V and 2 bases from J, leaving 12 bases between. The CDR3 loop spans 16 amino acids. CDR3 DNA: TGTGCCAGCAGCTTAAACTCCGGGGCAAACACCGGGGAGCTGTTTTTT. It codes for CASSLNSGANTGELFF.

This clone is a singleton in its sample. This chain joins TRBV4-3 and TRBJ1-2; D not certain. V lost 0 bases and J 0 bases, leaving 8 bases between the germline ends. Germline V CDR1 and CDR2: LGHNA, YSLEER. The CDR3 sequence is 15 residues long. Here the CDR3 reads CASSQERVTNYGYTF. DNA of the CDR3: TGCGCCAGCAGCCAAGAGAGGGTTACTAACTATGGCTACACCTTC.

The chain uses TRBV6-6 and TRBJ2-7, with TRBD1 matching over 9 bases. J was trimmed by 1 base and V by 8 bases; bases with no gene match: 9. The CDR3 spans 15 residues. CDR1 is MNHNY, CDR2 SVGAGI, per germline (reference sequence). This CDR3 is CASVGTGTGSYEQYF. CDR3 nucleotides: TGTGCCAGCGTGGGAACCGGGACAGGGTCCTACGAGCAGTACTTC.